The 23 T cell receptor beta chains in this list originate from one sample, sequenced in a study of blood T cell repertoires in COVID-19. Clones were read by immunoSEQ multiplex PCR, and TCRdb kept only the in-frame ones, dropping some. The data contain approximately 100,000 clones, approximately 90% of them singletons. What was sequenced was peripheral blood. Source of these receptors: a human donor with COVID-19, enrolled during active disease. The donor label of this sample is uncertain.

This clone was seen many times. The rearrangement joins TRBV2 to TRBJ1-2; D is uncertain. The germline gives CDR1 SNHLY, CDR2 FYNNEI. Trimming stripped 4 bases from V and 2 bases from J, with 5 bases between. This CDR3 has 12 amino acids. Here the CDR3 reads CASSVRNYGYTF. The CDR3 coding sequence is TGTGCCAGCAGTGTGAGAAACTATGGCTACACCTTC.

The CDR3 loop is CASSPTSGRETQYF. The CDR3 nucleotides are TGCGCCAGCAGCCCCACTAGCGGTCGGGAGACCCAGTACTTC. The chain has TRBV5-1 and TRBJ2-5; 8 nucleotides align to TRBD2. This CDR3 has 14 residues. Germline CDR1 reads SGHRS; CDR2 reads YFSETQ. With 4 bases clipped from V and 5 bases from J, the junction kept 7 bases outside the gene matches.

The chain combines TRBV7-2 with TRBJ1-1; 7 bases fit TRBD1. Germline assignment: CDR1 SGHTA and CDR2 FQGNSA. V shed 3 bases, J shed 4 bases, and the junction held 5 bases outside the gene matches. CDR3 length: 14 residues. In DNA, the CDR3 is TGTGCCAGCAGCTTCACAGGGGCCGCCACTGAAGCTTTCTTT. It translates to CASSFTGAATEAFF. The full variable domain, rest sourced from reference TRBV7-2 and TRBJ1-1, is GAGVSQSPSNKVTEKGKDVELRCDPISGHTALYWYRQSLGQGLEFLIYFQGNSAPDKSGLPSDRFSAERTGGSVSTLTIQRTQQEDSAVYLCASSFTGAATEAFFGQGTRLTVV.

J is TRBJ2-4 and V is TRBV5-4; 7 nucleotides line up with TRBD1. Germline CDR1 SGHNT, CDR2 YYREEE (reference sequence). V lost 4 bases and J lost 8; bases outside the gene matches: 3. The CDR3 length is 12 residues. DNA of the CDR3: TGTGCCAGCAGCATCGACAGGGACATTCAGTACTTC. Translated: CASSIDRDIQYF.

The CDR3 sequence is CASSYSIRGQVNQPQHF. CDR3 DNA: TGTGCCAGCAGTTACTCGATCAGGGGACAGGTCAATCAGCCCCAGCATTTT. This chain links TRBV6-2 or TRBV6-3 with TRBJ1-5; 8 bases align to TRBD1. After removal of 0 bases from V and 3 bases from J, the junction contained 7 bases not matched to a gene. The CDR3 length is 17 residues. Per the germline V gene, CDR1 is MNHEY and CDR2 is SVGEGT.

The chain couples TRBV6-5 to TRBJ1-6; no clear D gene. In germline, CDR1 is MNHEY, CDR2 SVGAGI. This CDR3 contains 13 residues. V was trimmed by 6 bases and J by 15 bases, leaving 18 bases between them. The CDR3: CASRVPTIPNLHF. The DNA of the CDR3 is TGTGCCAGCAGAGTCCCCACTATTCCAAACCTCCACTTT.

The chain recombines TRBV10-2 with TRBJ2-7; TRBD2 matches 7 bases. J gave up 5 bases and V 2 bases, and 6 bases lay outside the gene matches. Looked up from germline, CDR1 is WSHSY and CDR2 is SAAADI. The CDR3 has 14 residues. The CDR3 DNA sequence: TGCGCCAGCAGTGAGGCTAGCGGAGCGGACGAGCAGTACTTC. This encodes CASSEASGADEQYF.

The CDR3 is CASSPREGRVNTEAFF. For the CDR3, the DNA is TGTGCCAGCAGCCCACGAGAAGGGCGGGTTAACACTGAAGCTTTCTTT. The rearrangement links TRBV11-2 to TRBJ1-1; no definite D call. The V end was cut by 5 bases, the J end by 2 bases, with 18 bases between. Per the germline V gene, CDR1 is SGHAT and CDR2 is FQNNGV. This CDR3 has 16 amino acids.

The chain has TRBV9 and TRBJ2-5; 11 bases line up with TRBD2. Per the germline V gene, CDR1 is SGDLS and CDR2 is YYNGEE. V dropped 0 bases and J dropped 5; count of bases not matched to a gene: 18. This CDR3 is 20 amino acids long. In nucleotides, the CDR3 is TGTGCCAGCAGCGTAGCCCCGCGCGCGACTAGCGGGAAATTTCGGGAGACCCAGTACTTC. Translation gives CASSVAPRATSGKFRETQYF. The full variable domain, with the rest looked up from reference TRBV9 and TRBJ2-5, is DSGVTQTPKHLITATGQRVTLRCSPRSGDLSVYWYQQSLDQGLQFLIQYYNGEERAKGNILERFSAQQFPDLHSELNLSSLELGDSALYFCASSVAPRATSGKFRETQYFGPGTRLLVL.

This clone was observed a single time. The chain uses TRBV7-9 and TRBJ1-4, with TRBD1 as a possible D gene (5 bases). The CDR3 spans 14 residues. Germline V gives CDR1 SEHNR, CDR2 FQNEAQ (reference sequence). The V and J ends lost 3 bases and 6 bases respectively, with 11 bases between them. The CDR3 here is CASSLGEDYEKLFF. The CDR3 region has the DNA TGTGCCAGCAGCTTGGGGGAGGACTATGAAAAACTGTTTTTT.

The chain links TRBV4-1 to TRBJ2-7, with 11 bases matching TRBD2. The junction had 9 bases not matched to a gene; V was cut back by 5 bases and J by 3 bases. Germline assignment: CDR1 MGHRA and CDR2 YSYEKL. This CDR3 spans 16 amino acids. DNA of the CDR3: TGCGCCAGCAGCAATTATAGCGGGGGGGGAGGCTACGAGCAGTACTTC. Its protein product is CASSNYSGGGGYEQYF.

This sequence joins TRBV3-1 (or the pseudogene TRBV3-2) and TRBJ2-6; 7 bases align to TRBD1. Trimming at V came to 6 bases and at J to 2 bases, leaving 4 bases not matched to a gene. CDR1 and CDR2 (germline): LGHDT, YNNKEL (reference sequence). The CDR3 length is 15 residues. The CDR3 here is CASRPTGAGANVLTF. The DNA for the CDR3 is TGTGCCAGCAGACCCACAGGGGCTGGGGCCAACGTCCTGACTTTC.

The rearrangement links TRBV5-6 to TRBJ2-1; D perhaps matches TRBD2 (5 bases). In germline, CDR1 is SGHDT, CDR2 YYEEEE. The V gene lost 0 bases and the J gene lost 1 base, with 8 bases spanning the gap. The CDR3 covers 15 residues. CDR3 sequence reads: CASSLGWRSYNEQFF. The CDR3 region has the DNA TGTGCCAGCAGCTTGGGGTGGAGGTCCTACAATGAGCAGTTCTTC.

V is TRBV5-1 and J is TRBJ2-6, with D unclear. V was cut by 0 bases and J by 2 bases, with 6 bases left in between. The CDR3 is 15 residues long. From germline, CDR1 is SGHRS and CDR2 YFSETQ. The CDR3 DNA reads as TGCGCCAGCAGCTTGGGTGAGGCTGGGGCCAACGTCCTGACTTTC. It specifies CASSLGEAGANVLTF.

The V and J genes are TRBV7-3 and TRBJ2-5, with D maybe TRBD1 (5 bases). The CDR3 totals 15 residues. From germline, CDR1 is SGHTA and CDR2 FQGTGA. Trimming removed 5 bases from V and 2 bases from J, with 15 bases in between. The CDR3 loop is CASSVNGPGQETQYF. The CDR3 DNA reads TGTGCCAGCAGCGTGAATGGTCCAGGGCAAGAGACCCAGTACTTC.

V and J are TRBV15 and TRBJ2-1; D remains ambiguous. Germline CDR1 and CDR2: LNHNV and YYDKDF (reference sequence). Trimming stripped 0 bases from V and 5 bases from J, with 5 bases between. This CDR3 contains 13 residues. The CDR3 is CATSREADNEQFF. The CDR3 region has the DNA TGTGCCACCAGCAGAGAGGCTGACAATGAGCAGTTCTTC.

The rearrangement links TRBV6-6 to TRBJ2-7; D possibly corresponds to TRBD1 (5 bases). The CDR3 has 15 residues. Trimming shortened V by 5 bases and J by 1 base, and 15 bases separated the two germline ends. The germline gives CDR1 MNHNY, CDR2 SVGAGI (reference sequence). The CDR3 DNA sequence: TGTGCCAGCAGTCAGGGTGGGGCAGCTTCCTACGAGCAGTACTTC. Amino acid sequence: CASSQGGAASYEQYF.

This clone was detected a few times. V is TRBV6-6 and J is TRBJ2-7; 8 bases map to TRBD1. The CDR3 is 15 residues long. With V trimmed by 0 bases and J by 5 bases, 6 bases remained unmatched. In germline, CDR1 is MNHNY, CDR2 SVGAGI (reference sequence). The CDR3 loop is CASSYSPRGPDEQYF. The CDR3 nucleotides are TGTGCCAGCAGTTACTCGCCCAGGGGGCCGGACGAGCAGTACTTC.

The chain has TRBV5-1 and TRBJ2-3; TRBD2 agrees at 10 bases. The CDR3 is 15 residues long. V shed 3 bases and J 3 bases; nucleotides not matched to a gene: 4. Germline lookup yields CDR1 SGHRS and CDR2 YFSETQ. The CDR3 region is CASSSLGLATDTQYF. The CDR3 bases are TGCGCCAGCAGCTCATTGGGACTAGCGACAGATACGCAGTATTTT. Supplemented by reference TRBV5-1 and TRBJ2-3, the full variable domain reads KAGVTQTPRYLIKTRGQQVTLSCSPISGHRSVSWYQQTPGQGLQFLFEYFSETQRNKGNFPGRFSGRQFSNSRSEMNVSTLELGDSALYLCASSSLGLATDTQYFGPGTRLTVL.

V usage is TRBV11-3 and J usage is TRBJ1-4; D gene uncertain. CDR3 size: 13 residues. Germline CDR1 is SGHNT and CDR2 is YENEEA. Trimming removed 5 bases at V and 5 bases at J, with 9 bases between. The CDR3 nucleotides are TGTGCCAGCAGCACAAGATCGAATGAAAAACTGTTTTTT. Translated, it gives CASSTRSNEKLFF.

The V gene is TRBV19, the J gene TRBJ1-5, with D perhaps TRBD1 (6 bases). There are 18 residues in the CDR3. Trimming took off 0 bases at V and 2 bases at J, with 17 bases between the two ends. Germline loops: CDR1 LNHDA, CDR2 SQIVND (reference sequence). The CDR3 loop reads CASSIDGPGVGGNQPQHF. For the CDR3, the DNA is TGTGCCAGTAGTATAGATGGGCCAGGGGTTGGTGGCAATCAGCCCCAGCATTTT.

This chain uses TRBV15 with TRBJ2-3; 9 bases fit TRBD2. Germline assignment: CDR1 LNHNV and CDR2 YYDKDF (reference sequence). Trimming removed 3 bases from V and 7 bases from J; junction bases left unmatched: 8. The CDR3 runs to 15 residues. This chain's CDR3 is CATSSLAGVGNTQYF. The CDR3 DNA follows: TGTGCCACCAGCAGTTTAGCGGGAGTTGGGAATACGCAGTATTTT.

This chain uses TRBV7-9 with TRBJ2-2; maybe TRBD2 (5 bases). V gave up 7 bases and J gave up 6 bases, with 15 bases separating them. Germline assignment: CDR1 SEHNR and CDR2 FQNEAQ (reference sequence). CDR3 size: 14 residues. The CDR3 region has the DNA TGTGCCAGCACCGCCGGACGGGGATCCGGGGAGCTGTTTTTT. It encodes CASTAGRGSGELFF.